The entry below gives a single T cell receptor (beta chain) sequence along with its context. TCRdb keeps only in-frame clones here, not all; method: immunoSEQ multiplex PCR. The sample records some 130,000 clones, roughly 90% being singletons. The data derive from a study of T cell responses to AZD1222 COVID-19 vaccine. CDR1 and CDR2 from the germline V gene are SGHTS and YDEGEE. CDR3 length: 18 residues. Trimming left V 3 bases short and J 3 bases short, with 24 bases between. This TCR was sampled from an adult in good health. The starting material was peripheral blood, obtained on day 0 of AZD1222 vaccination. The chain recombines TRBV5-8 with TRBJ1-1; the D is unclear. The CDR3 is CASSSPYMDGGIDTEAFF. CDR3 sequence (DNA): TGTGCCAGCAGCTCACCCTACATGGACGGAGGGATTGACACTGAAGCTTTCTTT.